The clone carrying this T cell receptor beta chain was counted a few times. Its specificity is unknown. Negatively enriched CD4+ T cells were divided by CD45RA into naive and memory. The data derive from a study of shared clonotypes between healthy human individuals. Whole-study results and caveats: Shared clonotypes across all four donors exceeded non-shared ones in generation probability.

Template for every sorted-subset replicate PCR totaled approximately 0.2 ug DNA, roughly 30,000 T cell genomes. As handled by the study authors: With immunoSEQ giving junction-only sequences and no quality scores, filtering differed. TCRdb's table, derived via immunoSEQ multiplex PCR, lists solely in-frame clones and lacks some. That table supplies the V and J calls and clone size; D and trimming were determined from the DNA. The sample records around 2.1 million clones, approximately 96% being singletons. The sequenced sample was naive CD4+ T cells sorted from blood. Sample subset: CD45RA+ positively selected. The sequence was obtained from a man younger than 35 in good health.

The CDR3 here is CAWSAKWNTIYF. For the CDR3, the DNA is TGTGCCTGGAGTGCCAAGTGGAACACCATATATTTT. The chain recombines TRBV30 with TRBJ1-3; D gene uncertain. Trimming pared 1 base from V and 7 bases from J, leaving 8 bases between. The CDR3 spans 12 residues. CDR1 GTSNPN and CDR2 SVGIG come from the germline V gene (reference sequence).